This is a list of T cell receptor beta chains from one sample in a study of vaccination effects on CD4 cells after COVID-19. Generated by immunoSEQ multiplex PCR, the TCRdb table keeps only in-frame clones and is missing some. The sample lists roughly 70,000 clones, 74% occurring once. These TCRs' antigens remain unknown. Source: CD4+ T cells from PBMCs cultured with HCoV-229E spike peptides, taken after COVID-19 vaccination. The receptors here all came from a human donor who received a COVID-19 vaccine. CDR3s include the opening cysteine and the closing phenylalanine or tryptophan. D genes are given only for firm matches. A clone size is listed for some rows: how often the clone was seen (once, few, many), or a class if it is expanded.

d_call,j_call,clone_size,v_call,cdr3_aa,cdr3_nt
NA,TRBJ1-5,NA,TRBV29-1,CSVRISNQPQHF,TGCAGCGTTCGGATCAGCAATCAGCCCCAGCATTTT
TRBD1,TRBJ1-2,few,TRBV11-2,CASRQPGQGDYGYTF,TGTGCCAGCAGGCAGCCGGGACAGGGCGACTATGGCTACACCTTC
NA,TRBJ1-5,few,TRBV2,CASSPTVNQPQHF,TGTGCCAGCAGTCCGACAGTCAATCAGCCCCAGCATTTT
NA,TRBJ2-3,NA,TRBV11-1,CASSLVGGTDTQYF,TGTGCCAGCAGCTTAGTTGGAGGCACAGATACGCAGTATTTT
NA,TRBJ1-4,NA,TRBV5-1,CASSLDGQPNEKLFF,TGCGCCAGCAGCTTGGATGGTCAGCCTAATGAAAAACTGTTTTTT
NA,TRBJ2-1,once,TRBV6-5,CASSYSAFGEQFF,TGTGCCAGCAGTTACTCGGCGTTTGGTGAGCAGTTCTTC
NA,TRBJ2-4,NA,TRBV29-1,CSVSGLGAKNIQYF,TGCAGCGTTTCCGGGCTGGGAGCCAAAAACATTCAGTACTTC
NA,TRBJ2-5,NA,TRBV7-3,CASSFTPPGRLTTQYF,TGTGCCAGCAGCTTCACTCCACCGGGACGGCTCACGACCCAGTACTTC
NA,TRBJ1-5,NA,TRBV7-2,CASSAQWLQPQHF,TGTGCCAGCAGCGCCCAGTGGCTTCAGCCCCAGCATTTT
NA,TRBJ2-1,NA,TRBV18,CASSLSGFTYNEQFF,TGTGCCAGCTCCCTCTCAGGGTTTACGTACAATGAGCAGTTCTTC
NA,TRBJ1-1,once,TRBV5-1,CASSLGGVNTEAFF,TGCGCCAGCAGCTTGGGAGGGGTGAACACTGAAGCTTTCTTT
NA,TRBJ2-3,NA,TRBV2,CASSERLSTDTQYF,TGTGCCAGCAGCGAGAGACTTAGCACAGATACGCAGTATTTT
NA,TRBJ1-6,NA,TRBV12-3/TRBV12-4,CASSRDRDSPLHF,TGTGCCAGCAGCCGGGACCGAGACTCACCCCTCCACTTT
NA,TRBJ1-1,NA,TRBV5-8,CASSPGRPNTEAFF,TGTGCCAGCAGCCCCGGACGGCCGAACACTGAAGCTTTCTTT
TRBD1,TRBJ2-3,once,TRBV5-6,CASSERPGQGGDTQYF,TGTGCCAGCAGCGAGCGCCCGGGACAGGGTGGTGATACGCAGTATTTT
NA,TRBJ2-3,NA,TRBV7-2,CASSLMLVGTESTDTQYF,TGTGCCAGCAGCTTAATGTTGGTTGGGACCGAGAGCACAGATACGCAGTATTTT
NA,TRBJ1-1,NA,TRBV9,CASSAAGTLNTEAFF,TGTGCCAGCAGCGCAGCCGGGACTTTGAACACTGAAGCTTTCTTT
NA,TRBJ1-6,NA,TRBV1,CTSSQWQGLAPYNSPLHF,TGCACCAGCAGCCAATGGCAGGGTTTGGCCCCGTATAATTCACCCCTCCACTTT
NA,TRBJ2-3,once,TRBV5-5,CASSSRRTASTDTQYF,TGTGCCAGCAGCTCTAGACGGACAGCTAGCACAGATACGCAGTATTTT
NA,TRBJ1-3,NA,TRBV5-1,CASSLTISGNTIYF,TGCGCCAGCAGCTTGACGATCTCTGGAAACACCATATATTTT
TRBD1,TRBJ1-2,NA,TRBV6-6,CASRPGQGSDYGYTF,TGTGCCAGCAGACCCGGACAGGGGTCAGACTATGGCTACACCTTC
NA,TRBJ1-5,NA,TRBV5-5,CASSLEQGSQPQHF,TGTGCCAGCAGCTTGGAACAGGGCAGTCAGCCCCAGCATTTT
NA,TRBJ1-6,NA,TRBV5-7,CASSPIGRGLNSPLHF,TGTGCCAGCAGCCCGATCGGGAGGGGTTTAAATTCACCCCTCCACTTT
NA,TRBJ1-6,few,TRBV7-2,CASSFKIPNAPLHF,TGTGCCAGCAGCTTTAAGATCCCCAATGCACCCCTCCACTTT
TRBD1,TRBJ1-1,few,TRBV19,CASKAGQGFTEAFF,TGTGCCAGTAAGGCGGGACAGGGGTTCACTGAAGCTTTCTTT
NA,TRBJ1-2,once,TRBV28,CASVVSHGYGYTF,TGTGCCAGCGTGGTCAGCCATGGCTATGGCTACACCTTC
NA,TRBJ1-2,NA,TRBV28,CASIQTGRYGYTF,TGTGCCAGCATTCAGACAGGAAGATATGGCTACACCTTC
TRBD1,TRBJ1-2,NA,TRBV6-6,CATSGGTGVFSGGYTF,TGTGCCACCTCCGGCGGGACAGGGGTCTTTTCTGGTGGCTACACCTTC
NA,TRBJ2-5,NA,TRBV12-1,CASSSPATQETQYF,TGTGCCAGCAGCTCGCCCGCTACACAAGAGACCCAGTACTTC
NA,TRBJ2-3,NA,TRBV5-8,CAAIGGTQYF,TGTGCCGCGATTGGGGGTACGCAGTATTTT
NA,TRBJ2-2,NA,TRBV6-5,CASTPGWGGRELFF,TGTGCCAGCACCCCGGGGTGGGGGGGCCGGGAGCTGTTTTTT
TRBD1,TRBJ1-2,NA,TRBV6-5,CASSTRQGRLYGYTF,TGTGCCAGCAGTACCAGACAGGGTCGGCTCTATGGCTACACCTTC
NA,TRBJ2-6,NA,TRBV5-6,CASSRATTVPSGANVLTF,TGTGCCAGCAGCCGGGCGACTACCGTACCCTCTGGGGCCAACGTCCTGACTTTC
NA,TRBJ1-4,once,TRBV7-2,CASSLGFGEKLFF,TGTGCCAGCAGCTTAGGGTTCGGAGAAAAACTGTTTTTT
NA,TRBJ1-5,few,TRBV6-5,CASSYSTNQPQHF,TGTGCCAGCAGTTACTCTACCAATCAGCCCCAGCATTTT
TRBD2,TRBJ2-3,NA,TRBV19,CASSISSGGAIGTDTQYF,TGTGCCAGTAGTATCTCTAGCGGGGGGGCTATTGGCACAGATACGCAGTATTTT
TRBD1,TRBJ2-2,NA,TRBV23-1,CASSPGTGRPGELFF,TGCGCCAGCAGCCCCGGGACAGGGAGACCCGGGGAGCTGTTTTTT
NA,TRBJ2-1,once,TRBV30,CAWSPGGARWNEQFF,TGTGCCTGGAGTCCTGGGGGGGCCCGGTGGAATGAGCAGTTCTTC
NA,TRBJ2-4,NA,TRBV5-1,CASRPGVAKNIQYF,TGCGCCAGCAGACCGGGGGTCGCCAAAAACATTCAGTACTTC
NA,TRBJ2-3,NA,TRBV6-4,CASSVSGGNTQYF,TGTGCCAGCAGTGTTTCCGGGGGAAATACGCAGTATTTT
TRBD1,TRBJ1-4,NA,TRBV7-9,CASSPRTGTNEKLFF,TGTGCCAGCAGCCCACGGACAGGGACTAATGAAAAACTGTTTTTT
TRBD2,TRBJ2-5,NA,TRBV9,CASSAGGPETQYF,TGTGCCAGCAGTGCGGGGGGGCCCGAGACCCAGTACTTC
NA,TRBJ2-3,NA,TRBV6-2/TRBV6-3,CASSPTDRGDTQYF,TGTGCCAGCAGTCCGACGGACCGAGGGGATACGCAGTATTTT
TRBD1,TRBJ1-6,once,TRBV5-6,CASSLPNGQGTPLHF,TGTGCCAGCAGCCTACCTAATGGACAGGGTACACCCCTCCACTTT
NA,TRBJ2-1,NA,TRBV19,CASSRTSYNEQFF,TGTGCCAGTAGTAGGACATCATACAATGAGCAGTTCTTC
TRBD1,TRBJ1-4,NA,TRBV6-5,CASSYSGGGQEKLFF,TGTGCCAGCAGTTACTCGGGCGGGGGACAGGAAAAACTGTTTTTT
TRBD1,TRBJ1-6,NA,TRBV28,CASKGAVNSPLHF,TGTGCCTCAAAGGGGGCAGTTAATTCACCCCTCCACTTT
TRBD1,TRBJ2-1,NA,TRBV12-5,CASGQGQGTYNEQFF,TGTGCTAGTGGTCAGGGACAGGGGACCTACAATGAGCAGTTCTTC
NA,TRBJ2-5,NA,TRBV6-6,CASSYGTDETQYF,TGTGCCAGCAGTTACGGGACGGACGAGACCCAGTACTTC
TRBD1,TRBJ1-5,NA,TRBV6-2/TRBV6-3,CASSPGTVENQPQHF,TGTGCCAGCAGCCCCGGGACAGTGGAGAATCAGCCCCAGCATTTT
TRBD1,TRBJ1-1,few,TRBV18,CASSGDRADTEAFF,TGTGCCAGCTCGGGGGACAGGGCGGACACTGAAGCTTTCTTT
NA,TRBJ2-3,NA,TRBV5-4,CASSLSQGPTDTQYF,TGTGCCAGCAGCTTGAGCCAGGGGCCCACAGATACGCAGTATTTT